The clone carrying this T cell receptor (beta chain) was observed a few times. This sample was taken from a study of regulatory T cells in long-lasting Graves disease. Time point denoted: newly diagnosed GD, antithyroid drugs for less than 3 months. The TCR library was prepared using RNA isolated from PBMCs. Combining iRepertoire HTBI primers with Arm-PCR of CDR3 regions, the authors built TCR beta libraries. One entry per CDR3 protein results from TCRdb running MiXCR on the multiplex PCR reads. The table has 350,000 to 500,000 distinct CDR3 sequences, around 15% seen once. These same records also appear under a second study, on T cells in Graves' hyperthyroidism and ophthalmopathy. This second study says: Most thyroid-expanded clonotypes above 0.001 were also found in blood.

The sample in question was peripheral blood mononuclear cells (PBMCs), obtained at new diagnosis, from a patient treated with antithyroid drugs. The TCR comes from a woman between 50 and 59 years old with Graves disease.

CDR3 amino acids: CASSDQGDGQPQHF. As DNA, the CDR3 is TGTGCCAGTAGTGACCAGGGGGACGGTCAGCCCCAGCATTTT. The chain recombines TRBV19 with TRBJ1-5, with TRBD1 matching over 7 bases. Losses at the gene ends were 5 bases for V and 6 bases for J; bases not matched to a gene: 7. The germline gives CDR1 LNHDA, CDR2 SQIVND (reference sequence). CDR3 length equals 14 residues.